This passage covers 13 T cell receptor beta chains from one sample sequenced in a study of OX40 agonist ivuxolimab in advanced cancers. Measured with immunoSEQ multiplex PCR; TCRdb has only the in-frame clones, and not every one. The table shows fewer than 90,000 clones, with more than 70% occurring only once. The sequencing here drew on CD4+ or CD8+ T cells sorted from blood, taken in a trial of the OX40 agonist ivuxolimab. These receptors all stem from an adult with an advanced solid tumor such as melanoma, head and neck, liver or kidney cancer.

V and J are TRBV15 and TRBJ1-2, with D unclear. The V end was cut by 2 bases, the J end by 2 bases, with 15 bases between. Germline V gives CDR1 LNHNV, CDR2 YYDKDF (reference sequence). This CDR3 region has 16 residues. Written as DNA, the CDR3 is TGTGCCACCAGCAGACCCCCGGAACAGCGAAACTATGGCTACACCTTC. It codes for CATSRPPEQRNYGYTF.

This clone was observed once. The CDR3 sequence: CASSPGLRGRKGYEQYF. As DNA, the CDR3 is TGTGCCAGCAGCCCTGGTCTACGGGGGCGAAAAGGCTACGAGCAGTACTTC. The chain joins TRBV7-2 to TRBJ2-7; D might be TRBD1 or TRBD2, each matching 6 bases. CDR3 length: 17 amino acids. V shed 5 bases and J shed 3 bases, with 23 bases lying between them. The V gene's germline CDR1 is SGHTA and CDR2 FQGNSA. The full variable domain, in which reference TRBV7-2 and TRBJ2-7 provide the parts outside the CDR3, is GAGVSQSPSNKVTEKGKDVELRCDPISGHTALYWYRQSLGQGLEFLIYFQGNSAPDKSGLPSDRFSAERTGGSVSTLTIQRTQQEDSAVYLCASSPGLRGRKGYEQYFGPGTRLTVT.

The chain employs TRBV5-6 and TRBJ1-2; 7 nucleotides agree with TRBD1. With 6 bases clipped from V and 3 bases from J, the junction kept 11 bases outside the gene matches. CDR1 and CDR2 (germline): SGHDT, YYEEEE. The CDR3 totals 15 residues. CDR3 amino acids: CASTLQTGPYYGYTF. Here the CDR3 DNA reads TGTGCCAGCACCCTCCAGACAGGGCCCTACTATGGCTACACCTTC. The whole variable domain, filled in from reference TRBV5-6 and TRBJ1-2, reads DAGVTQSPTHLIKTRGQQVTLRCSPKSGHDTVSWYQQALGQGPQFIFQYYEEEERQRGNFPDRFSGHQFPNYSSELNVNALLLGDSALYLCASTLQTGPYYGYTFGSGTRLTVV.

The chain joins TRBV6-9 to TRBJ2-7; perhaps TRBD2 as D (6 bases). There are 13 residues in the CDR3. CDR1 and CDR2 (germline): MNHGY, SVAAGI. The V and J ends lost 3 bases and 3 bases respectively, with 9 bases between them. This CDR3 is CASSYGGNYEQYF. The CDR3 nucleotides are TGTGCCAGCAGTTACGGGGGTAACTACGAGCAGTACTTC.

This sequence joins TRBV5-1 and TRBJ1-5, with TRBD1 identical over 8 bases. With 4 bases clipped from V and 3 bases from J, the junction kept 9 bases outside the gene matches. The CDR3 extends over 16 amino acids. Germline lookup yields CDR1 SGHRS and CDR2 YFSETQ. The CDR3 spells CASSPGQGGPNQPQHF. The CDR3 region has the DNA TGCGCCAGCAGCCCTGGACAGGGAGGCCCCAATCAGCCCCAGCATTTT.

V gene TRBV5-4 combines with J gene TRBJ2-5; tentative D call: TRBD2 (5 bases). CDR1 is SGHNT and CDR2 is YYREEE in the germline V gene (reference sequence). V lost 3 bases and J lost 5, with 14 bases in between. This CDR3 contains 14 residues. The CDR3 spells CASSYPRSGETQYF. CDR3 bases: TGTGCCAGCAGCTACCCAAGGAGCGGTGAGACCCAGTACTTC. The variable domain in full, completed from reference TRBV5-4 and TRBJ2-5, reads ETGVTQSPTHLIKTRGQQVTLRCSSQSGHNTVSWYQQALGQGPQFIFQYYREEENGRGNFPPRFSGLQFPNYSSELNVNALELDDSALYLCASSYPRSGETQYFGPGTRLLVL.

This clone showed up just a few times. V usage is TRBV19 and J usage is TRBJ2-1; 15 nucleotides line up with TRBD2. CDR1 and CDR2 from the germline V gene are LNHDA and SQIVND (reference sequence). The V segment lost 5 bases and the J segment 6 bases; nucleotides outside the gene matches: 2. This CDR3 is 15 amino acids long. The CDR3 reads CASSLGLAGGNEQFF. CDR3 DNA: TGTGCCAGTAGTTTGGGACTAGCGGGGGGCAATGAGCAGTTCTTC.

The chain links TRBV4-1 to TRBJ1-4; 9 nucleotides align to TRBD1. V was clipped by 0 bases and J by 7 bases; unmatched bases: 9. CDR1 MGHRA and CDR2 YSYEKL come from the germline V gene. CDR3 length equals 17 residues. CDR3 region: CASSQEGVGTGSEKLFF. CDR3 sequence (DNA): TGCGCCAGCAGCCAAGAGGGGGTCGGGACAGGGTCTGAAAAACTGTTTTTT.

This chain connects TRBV7-3 to TRBJ2-1; TRBD1 or TRBD2 may be the D gene (5 bases each). Germline V lookup: CDR1 SGHTA, CDR2 FQGTGA. The CDR3 consists of 15 residues. Between the trimmed V and J ends, which lost 5 bases and 0 bases, there was a span of 11 bases. CDR3: CASSQSGPSYNEQFF. The DNA of the CDR3 is TGTGCCAGCAGCCAATCGGGACCCTCCTACAATGAGCAGTTCTTC.

This clone is a singleton in its sample. The chain uses TRBV7-7 and TRBJ2-5; TRBD1 matches at 9 bases. This CDR3 has 15 residues. V lost 4 bases, J lost 2 bases, and 5 bases stayed unmatched. From germline, CDR1 is SSHAT and CDR2 FNYEAQ (reference sequence). The CDR3 DNA reads as TGTGCCAGCAGCTCTCAACAGGGGGCACAAGAGACCCAGTACTTC. Its translation: CASSSQQGAQETQYF. The variable domain in full, completed from reference TRBV7-7 and TRBJ2-5, reads GAGVSQSPRYKVTKRGQDVTLRCDPISSHATLYWYQQALGQGPEFLTYFNYEAQPDKSGLPSDRFSAERPEGSISTLTIQRTEQRDSAMYRCASSSQQGAQETQYFGPGTRLLVL.

About this clone itself: Additional DNA sequences in this sample encode the identical CDR3. The rearrangement uses TRBV9 and TRBJ1-1; no definite D call. V was trimmed by 0 bases and J by 2 bases, leaving 5 bases between them. Per the germline V gene, CDR1 is SGDLS and CDR2 is YYNGEE. The CDR3 length is 13 residues. The DNA of the CDR3 is TGTGCCAGCAGCGTAGGAAGAAACACTGAAGCTTTCTTT. It specifies CASSVGRNTEAFF.

The chain employs TRBV6-1 and TRBJ1-2; unclear D gene. Trimming removed 2 bases at V and 8 bases at J, with 24 bases between. Germline loops: CDR1 MNHNS, CDR2 SASEGT. This CDR3 has 17 residues. The CDR3 nucleotides read TGTGCCAGCAGTGAAAGTGGTATGGCAGGTTACCTCTCGGGCTACACCTTC. Protein sequence: CASSESGMAGYLSGYTF.

The chain couples TRBV7-2 to TRBJ2-3; the D is unclear. Germline CDR1 is SGHTA and CDR2 is FQGNSA. The CDR3 is 14 amino acids. The ends were cut back, 5 bases at V and 1 base at J, with 10 bases in the middle. DNA of the CDR3: TGTGCCAGCAGCCTGCAGAAGGGCACAGATACGCAGTATTTT. The encoded protein is CASSLQKGTDTQYF.